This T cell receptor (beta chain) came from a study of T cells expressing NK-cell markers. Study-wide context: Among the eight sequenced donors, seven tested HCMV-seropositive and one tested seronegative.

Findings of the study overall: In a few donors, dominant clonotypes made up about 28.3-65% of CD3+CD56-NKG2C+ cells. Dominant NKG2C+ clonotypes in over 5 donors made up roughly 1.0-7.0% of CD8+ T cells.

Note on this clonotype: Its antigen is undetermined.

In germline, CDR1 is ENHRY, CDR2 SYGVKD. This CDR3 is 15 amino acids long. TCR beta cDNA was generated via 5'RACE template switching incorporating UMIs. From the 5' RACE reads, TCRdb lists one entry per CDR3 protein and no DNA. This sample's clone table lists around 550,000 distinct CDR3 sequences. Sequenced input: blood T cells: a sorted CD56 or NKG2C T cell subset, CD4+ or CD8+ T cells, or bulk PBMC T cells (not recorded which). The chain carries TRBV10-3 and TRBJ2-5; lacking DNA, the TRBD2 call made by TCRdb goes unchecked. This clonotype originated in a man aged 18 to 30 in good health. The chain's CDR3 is CAIRTGTSVTETQYF.